Sequencing of this T cell receptor (beta chain) was carried out in a study of Ad26.COV2.S vaccination and SARS-CoV-2 variants. The treatment here: 19 received Ad26.COV2.S at low or high dose, single or two shots; 5 received placebo; per-sample allocation not given. Vaccine and placebo recipients were sampled on day 63 after the first injection. Sequencing was performed with immunoSEQ multiplex PCR; in TCRdb, only in-frame clones are kept and a portion is missing. In the table there are more than 400,000 clones, around 93% of which are singletons. V was clipped by 2 bases and J by 7 bases, with 12 bases between them. Germline-derived CDR1 and CDR2 are SGHTA and FQGNSA. The CDR3 extends over 13 amino acids.

Source: peripheral blood, taken in a trial of Ad26.COV2.S vaccine versus placebo. The receptor was isolated from a person between 18 and 59 years old who received the Ad26.COV2.S COVID-19 vaccine or a placebo. V gene TRBV7-2 combines with J gene TRBJ2-7; D is perhaps TRBD1 (6 bases). Here the CDR3 DNA reads TGTGCCAGCAGCTTAAACAGGGCGGTAGAGCAGTACTTC. Translation gives CASSLNRAVEQYF.